This T cell receptor beta chain was identified during a study of T cells after yellow fever vaccination. Study-wide results and limits: Post-booster reappearance was seen for most primary-vaccination clones (roughly 97% CD4, 75% to 90% CD8).

In its sample, this clonotype was seen many times. Its cognate antigen is unknown. TCRdb passed the 5' RACE reads through MiXCR, listing each CDR3 protein once. The data show 250,000 or so distinct CDR3 sequences, with more than 3.5% seen just once and roughly a fifth held by the top ten. The source material was PBMCs, sampled 15 days after the yellow fever booster vaccination. The TCR was taken from a young man who received the YFV17D yellow fever vaccine.

CDR3 region: CSTISGGYYNEQFF. DNA for the CDR3: TGCAGTACCATTTCGGGCGGGTACTACAATGAGCAGTTCTTC. The chain couples TRBV20-1 to TRBJ2-1; weak D call: TRBD2 (5 bases). Trimming took off 8 bases at V and 3 bases at J, with 17 bases between the two ends. The length of the CDR3 is 14 residues. The germline CDR1 and CDR2 sequences are DFQATT and SNEGSKA (reference sequence).